Listed below are T cell receptor beta chains from one sample, sequenced in a study of blood T cell repertoires in COVID-19. This table comes from immunoSEQ multiplex PCR, and its TCRdb copy is limited to in-frame clones, with some not included. This sample has about 170,000 clones, with roughly 87% found just once. The sequencing input was PBMCs or T cells enriched from blood (not recorded which). All receptors derive from a woman aged 50 to 60 who had recovered from COVID-19. Both conserved end residues are part of each CDR3. A D gene is named only where the DNA matches it firmly. Expanded clones are given a class, and other clones once, few, many or no size at all.

>TRBJ2-7|TRBV6-2/TRBV6-3|-|-
CASSNGRYEQYF
TGTGCCAGCAGTAATGGTCGGTACGAGCAGTACTTC
>TRBJ2-2|TRBV3-1/TRBV3-2|-|-
CASERRDVNTGELFF
TGTGCTTCCGAGAGGCGGGACGTGAACACCGGGGAGCTGTTTTTT
>TRBJ2-6|TRBV5-5|TRBD2|-
CASSLVASGASSGANVLTF
TGTGCCAGCAGCTTGGTGGCTAGCGGGGCCAGCTCTGGGGCCAACGTCCTGACTTTC
>TRBJ1-6|TRBV5-4|TRBD1|-
CASSSRRGSNEYNSPLHF
TGTGCCAGCAGCTCGCGCAGGGGGAGCAACGAATATAATTCACCCCTCCACTTT
>TRBJ2-1|TRBV7-9|-|-
CASSSTTSQDPPNEQFF
TGTGCCAGCAGCTCCACGACTAGTCAAGATCCCCCCAATGAGCAGTTCTTC
>TRBJ2-2|TRBV29-1|TRBD2|-
CSVGLAGPTGELFF
TGCAGCGTTGGCCTAGCGGGACCCACCGGGGAGCTGTTTTTT
>TRBJ1-2|TRBV6-5|-|-
CASRQQGNYGYTF
TGTGCCAGCAGGCAACAGGGTAACTATGGCTACACCTTC
>TRBJ2-7|TRBV7-3|-|-
CASSLMGGEQYF
TGTGCCAGCAGCTTAATGGGGGGCGAGCAGTACTTC
>TRBJ1-5|TRBV25-1|-|-
CASSSREAVSNQPQHF
TGTGCCAGCAGTTCCCGGGAGGCGGTGAGCAATCAGCCCCAGCATTTT
>TRBJ2-2|TRBV28|-|once
CASSLQTGELFF
TGTGCCAGCAGTTTGCAGACCGGGGAGCTGTTTTTT
>TRBJ1-2|TRBV7-9|-|-
CASSAPVTVGHGYTF
TGTGCCAGCAGCGCACCCGTGACAGTTGGGCATGGCTACACCTTC
>TRBJ1-4|TRBV6-2/TRBV6-3|-|-
CASSYAPTEKLFF
TGTGCCAGCAGTTACGCGCCGACAGAAAAACTGTTTTTT
>TRBJ1-6|TRBV3-1/TRBV3-2|-|once
CASSLQNYNSPLHF
TGTGCCAGCAGCCTCCAAAACTATAATTCACCCCTCCACTTT
>TRBJ1-5|TRBV6-2/TRBV6-3|-|-
CASSYPTGSGNQPQHF
TGTGCCAGCAGTTACCCGACCGGGTCGGGAAATCAGCCCCAGCATTTT
>TRBJ1-5|TRBV2|-|-
CASSVAASRQPQHF
TGTGCCAGCAGTGTGGCGGCTTCGAGACAGCCCCAGCATTTT
>TRBJ1-1|TRBV12-3/TRBV12-4|-|-
CASSQGGVTEAFF
TGTGCCAGCAGTCAAGGGGGGGTCACTGAAGCTTTCTTT
>TRBJ1-1|TRBV19|-|-
CASSIGSVRGTEAFF
TGTGCCAGTAGTATCGGGTCGGTTCGGGGCACTGAAGCTTTCTTT
>TRBJ1-5|TRBV30|-|-
CAWSKGDNQPQHF
TGTGCCTGGAGTAAAGGGGACAATCAGCCCCAGCATTTT
>TRBJ2-1|TRBV18|-|-
CASSLQGAGTGNEQFF
TGTGCCAGCTCGCTGCAAGGTGCGGGGACCGGCAATGAGCAGTTCTTC
>TRBJ2-1|TRBV5-1|TRBD2|-
CASSLMASGNNEQFF
TGCGCCAGCAGCTTGATGGCTAGCGGAAACAATGAGCAGTTCTTC
>TRBJ1-1|TRBV29-1|-|-
CSAKQGVVGFF
TGCAGCGCTAAACAAGGGGTGGTAGGTTTCTTT
>TRBJ2-1|TRBV30|TRBD2|-
CAWASGREQFF
TGTGCCTGGGCTAGCGGGAGGGAGCAGTTCTTC
>TRBJ2-3|TRBV7-2|-|-
CASSRYPRDTDTQYF
TGTGCCAGCAGCAGGTACCCGCGGGACACAGATACGCAGTATTTT
>TRBJ1-6|TRBV7-9|-|-
CASAGREARSPLHF
TGTGCCAGCGCGGGGCGGGAGGCGAGGTCACCCCTCCACTTT
>TRBJ1-1|TRBV5-1|TRBD1|-
CASSLEGANTEAFF
TGCGCCAGCAGCTTGGAGGGGGCTAACACTGAAGCTTTCTTT
>TRBJ2-3|TRBV5-1|-|-
CASSPDSTVPSSTDTQYF
TGCGCCAGCAGTCCGGACAGTACAGTACCCTCTAGCACAGATACGCAGTATTTT
>TRBJ2-1|TRBV19|TRBD2|-
CASSRIMAASGTSYNEQFF
TGTGCCAGTAGTAGGATAATGGCGGCTAGCGGGACTTCCTACAATGAGCAGTTCTTC
>TRBJ1-1|TRBV11-3|TRBD1|-
CASSLERTGGTEAFF
TGTGCCAGCAGCTTAGAAAGGACAGGGGGCACTGAAGCTTTCTTT
>TRBJ1-1|TRBV19|-|once
CASSIKGDTEAFF
TGTGCCAGTAGTATCAAAGGGGACACTGAAGCTTTCTTT
>TRBJ2-5|TRBV24-1|TRBD2|-
CATSQGLAGATQYF
TGTGCCACCAGCCAAGGACTAGCGGGAGCAACCCAGTACTTC
>TRBJ2-1|TRBV7-9|-|-
CASSLGLGTETGNEQFF
TGTGCCAGCAGCTTAGGTCTGGGGACTGAGACGGGAAATGAGCAGTTCTTC
>TRBJ1-3|TRBV30|-|-
CAWSPYRVSGNTIYF
TGTGCCTGGAGTCCATACAGGGTTTCTGGAAACACCATATATTTT
>TRBJ2-7|TRBV29-1|TRBD2|once
CSVELASGRASGEQYF
TGCAGCGTTGAGCTCGCTAGCGGGAGGGCCTCAGGCGAGCAGTACTTC
>TRBJ2-1|TRBV12-5|TRBD2|few
CASGWASGAYNEQFF
TGTGCTAGTGGCTGGGCTAGCGGTGCCTACAATGAGCAGTTCTTC
>TRBJ1-2|TRBV19|-|-
CASSMVQGADYGYTF
TGTGCCAGTAGTATGGTGCAGGGCGCTGACTATGGCTACACCTTC
>TRBJ1-1|TRBV28|-|once
CASSLMFSRTEAFF
TGTGCCAGCAGTTTAATGTTCAGTCGTACTGAAGCTTTCTTT
>TRBJ1-3|TRBV9|-|-
CASSGGRREGNTIYF
TGTGCCAGCAGCGGCGGCCGGCGGGAGGGAAACACCATATATTTT
>TRBJ1-3|TRBV4-2|-|-
CASSQDMISRGGLNTIYF
TGTGCCAGCAGCCAAGATATGATCTCGCGAGGAGGGCTTAACACCATATATTTT
>TRBJ1-1|TRBV10-3|TRBD1|-
CAISRTGGNTEAFF
TGTGCCATCAGCCGGACAGGGGGGAACACTGAAGCTTTCTTT
>TRBJ2-1|TRBV7-9|TRBD2|-
CASSLGLADFNEQFF
TGTGCCAGCAGCTTGGGACTAGCGGATTTCAATGAGCAGTTCTTC
>TRBJ1-1|TRBV11-2|TRBD1|-
CASSSPPRQGLNTEAFF
TGTGCCAGCAGCTCGCCGCCCAGACAGGGCTTGAACACTGAAGCTTTCTTT
>TRBJ2-2|TRBV4-1|TRBD2|few
CASSLKPGLAGVGGELFF
TGCGCCAGCAGCCTCAAACCGGGACTAGCGGGAGTCGGCGGGGAGCTGTTTTTT
>TRBJ1-5|TRBV6-6|-|-
CASSYSGAGYQPQHF
TGTGCCAGCAGTTACAGTGGGGCCGGATATCAGCCCCAGCATTTT
>TRBJ1-1|TRBV2|-|-
CASSVAGAHTEAFF
TGTGCCAGCAGTGTTGCAGGGGCGCACACTGAAGCTTTCTTT
>TRBJ2-7|TRBV6-4|-|-
CASSTQGHEQYF
TGTGCCAGCAGTACACAGGGACACGAGCAGTACTTC
>TRBJ2-7|TRBV7-9|TRBD2|-
CASSGRGELYEQYF
TGTGCCAGCAGCGGACGGGGGGAACTCTACGAGCAGTACTTC
>TRBJ2-7|TRBV5-4|-|-
CASRPAGLDTYEQYF
TGTGCCAGCAGACCGGCGGGACTCGACACCTACGAGCAGTACTTC
>TRBJ2-1|TRBV18|TRBD2|once
CASSRTSGSNEQFF
TGTGCCAGCTCGAGGACTAGCGGGAGCAATGAGCAGTTCTTC
>TRBJ1-5|TRBV18|-|-
CASSPDRSQPQHF
TGTGCCAGCTCACCAGACAGAAGTCAGCCCCAGCATTTT
>TRBJ2-1|TRBV2|TRBD2|-
CASSDPSGIYNEQFF
TGTGCCAGCAGTGACCCTAGCGGGATTTACAATGAGCAGTTCTTC
>TRBJ2-1|TRBV27|TRBD2|-
CASSFRIEAGGPHNEQFF
TGTGCCAGCAGTTTTCGGATCGAGGCGGGAGGGCCTCATAATGAGCAGTTCTTC
>TRBJ1-1|TRBV2|TRBD1|-
CASSRTGQNTEAFF
TGTGCCAGCAGCCGGACAGGGCAGAACACTGAAGCTTTCTTT
>TRBJ2-7|TRBV28|TRBD2|-
CASGIAGVPYEQYF
TGTGCCAGCGGAATAGCGGGAGTCCCCTACGAGCAGTACTTC
>TRBJ1-4|TRBV28|-|-
CASRSRGAASNEKLFF
TGTGCCAGCCGATCTCGGGGGGCAGCTAGTAATGAAAAACTGTTTTTT
>TRBJ2-2|TRBV10-3|-|-
CAISVLRDTDTGELFF
TGTGCCATCAGTGTTCTCAGGGACACAGACACCGGGGAGCTGTTTTTT
>TRBJ1-2|TRBV6-2/TRBV6-3|-|-
CASSPGSGNYGYTF
TGTGCCAGCAGTCCCGGGAGCGGTAACTATGGCTACACCTTC
>TRBJ2-1|TRBV18|-|-
CASSPRPGLDNEQFF
TGTGCCAGCTCACCCCGGCCAGGGTTGGACAATGAGCAGTTCTTC
>TRBJ2-5|TRBV5-6|-|-
CASSLYGDQYF
TGTGCCAGCAGCCTTTACGGAGACCAGTACTTC
>TRBJ1-4|TRBV28|TRBD1|-
CASSPIRTGDEKLFF
TGTGCCAGCAGTCCCATTCGGACAGGGGATGAAAAACTGTTTTTT
>TRBJ1-6|TRBV5-1|-|-
CASSFAGADNSPLHF
TGCGCCAGCAGCTTTGCAGGGGCGGATAATTCACCCCTCCACTTT